The 10 T cell receptor beta chains below all came from one sample that was sequenced in a study of cytomegalovirus exposure and HLA in healthy donors (dated by TCRdb to the late 2010s). The method was the immunoSEQ multiplex PCR assay. For the multiplex PCR, a mixture combining 60 forward primers for TCR Vbeta segments and 13 reverse primers for TCR Jbeta segments was used. TCRdb took this table from immuneACCESS and kept in-frame rearrangements with V and J called. Such tables lack part of the clones; where checked against another copy, unresolved V genes explain under half of the gap, and the rest is unexplained. The table for this sample lists about 170,000 clones; 80% to 90% of them were counted only once. The top ten constitute roughly 2.2% of the sample. Sequenced input: PBMCs. These receptors all stem from a man between 18 and 35 years old in good health and CMV-seropositive.

A single count supports this clone. This sequence joins TRBV19 and TRBJ1-2, with TRBD1 as a possible D gene (5 bases). Trimming removed 1 base from V and 7 bases from J, with 7 bases in between. The CDR3 consists of 12 residues. The germline CDR1 and CDR2 sequences are LNHDA and SQIVND (reference sequence). The CDR3 protein is CASSIGDSGYTF. Here the CDR3 DNA reads TGTGCCAGTAGTATAGGTGACAGTGGCTACACCTTC.

This chain links TRBV7-8 with TRBJ2-3; 8 bases map to TRBD2. The germline V gene has CDR1 SGHVS and CDR2 FQNEAQ. The CDR3 sequence is 16 residues long. V was clipped by 5 bases and J by 9 bases; unmatched bases: 16. DNA for the CDR3: TGTGCCAGCAGCCGGGGGGGGCAGACGCCATTTGGGACGCAGTATTTT. This codes for CASSRGGQTPFGTQYF.

The chain joins TRBV2 to TRBJ1-4; D gene unclear. The CDR3 is made up of 15 amino acids. Germline loops: CDR1 SNHLY, CDR2 FYNNEI. The germline V and J ends were trimmed by 8 bases and 8 bases, with 21 bases remaining between them. CDR3 DNA: TGTGCCAGCGCCTGGGTGTCGGGTCCCGGGGAAAAACTGTTTTTT. It is translated as CASAWVSGPGEKLFF.

The rearrangement joins TRBV11-2 to TRBJ2-4; D is possibly TRBD1 (6 bases). The germline CDR1 and CDR2 sequences are SGHAT and FQNNGV. The CDR3 covers 12 residues. V lost 5 bases to trimming and J lost 12 bases, with 14 bases between them. CDR3 sequence reads: CASSLTTDSQYF. CDR3 nucleotide sequence: TGTGCCAGCAGCCTTACGACGGACAGTCAGTACTTC. Supplemented by reference TRBV11-2 and TRBJ2-4, the full variable domain reads EAGVAQSPRYKIIEKRQSVAFWCNPISGHATLYWYQQILGQGPKLLIQFQNNGVVDDSQLPKDRFSAERLKGVDSTLKIQPAKLEDSAVYLCASSLTTDSQYFGAGTRLSVL.

This clone was seen only a few times. The genes are TRBV7-9 and TRBJ1-4; no reliable D call. The V and J ends lost 5 bases and 8 bases respectively, with 15 bases between them. This CDR3 spans 14 amino acids. In germline, CDR1 is SEHNR, CDR2 FQNEAQ (reference sequence). The CDR3 DNA is TGTGCCAGCAGCCAAGAGGGTTTTGGGGAAAAACTGTTTTTT. As protein: CASSQEGFGEKLFF.

V is TRBV6-1 and J is TRBJ1-1; D ambiguous. The CDR3 spans 13 residues. V lost 8 bases to trimming and J lost 5 bases, with 15 bases between them. Germline V gives CDR1 MNHNS, CDR2 SASEGT. The CDR3 is CASLWGTGTEAFF. For the CDR3, the DNA is TGTGCCAGCCTATGGGGTACGGGGACTGAAGCTTTCTTT.

The chain recombines TRBV6-5 with TRBJ2-5, with 7 bases that match TRBD1. Trimming at V came to 6 bases and at J to 3 bases, leaving 7 bases not matched to a gene. The CDR3 sequence is 14 residues long. Germline V gene data show CDR1 as MNHEY and CDR2 as SVGAGI. Here the CDR3 reads CASSSLTGKETQYF. In DNA, the CDR3 is TGTGCCAGCAGCTCTCTGACAGGGAAAGAGACCCAGTACTTC.

The chain is built from TRBV2 and TRBJ2-5, with D tentatively TRBD1 (5 bases). Between the trimmed V and J ends, which lost 8 bases and 6 bases, there was a span of 13 bases. The CDR3 runs 12 residues. Germline V CDR1 and CDR2: SNHLY, FYNNEI. The CDR3 DNA is TGTGCCAGCTGCTTGTTGGGGCAGACCCAGTACTTC. Encoded protein: CASCLLGQTQYF.

The J gene is TRBJ2-7, the V gene TRBV7-6; possible D gene TRBD1, 6 bases. This CDR3 contains 13 residues. Trimming stripped 3 bases from V and 4 bases from J, with 10 bases between. Germline V gene sequence: CDR1 SGHVS, CDR2 FNYEAQ. The CDR3 is CASSFATGYEQYF. Here the CDR3 DNA reads TGTGCCAGCAGCTTCGCGACAGGTTACGAGCAGTACTTC.

The J gene is TRBJ2-5, the V gene TRBV5-6, with a tentative D call TRBD1 (6 bases). Trimming left V 0 bases short and J 11 bases short, with 14 bases between. The CDR3 is made up of 13 amino acids. From germline, CDR1 is SGHDT and CDR2 YYEEEE. The CDR3 loop reads CASSLGGPWEQYF. CDR3 sequence (DNA): TGTGCCAGCAGCTTGGGGGGGCCCTGGGAGCAGTACTTC. Filled out from reference TRBV5-6 and TRBJ2-5, the complete variable domain reads DAGVTQSPTHLIKTRGQQVTLRCSPKSGHDTVSWYQQALGQGPQFIFQYYEEEERQRGNFPDRFSGHQFPNYSSELNVNALLLGDSALYLCASSLGGPWEQYFGPGTRLLVL.